This T cell receptor beta chain was retrieved from a study of T cell responses to AZD1222 COVID-19 vaccine. TCRdb's table, derived via immunoSEQ multiplex PCR, lists solely in-frame clones and lacks some. The sample has fewer than 150,000 clones; under 90% are singletons. There are 15 residues in the CDR3. J gave up 3 bases and V 3 bases, and 7 bases lay outside the gene matches. Germline assignment: CDR1 KGHSH and CDR2 LQKENI. This sequence joins TRBV18 and TRBJ2-7; 8 nucleotides match TRBD2. The origin of this receptor is an adult in good health. Sequences were derived from peripheral blood, sampled on day 0 of AZD1222 vaccination. CDR3 nucleotide sequence: TGTGCCAGCTCACCCCCGGTTAGCGGGAACTACGAGCAGTACTTC. It codes for CASSPPVSGNYEQYF.